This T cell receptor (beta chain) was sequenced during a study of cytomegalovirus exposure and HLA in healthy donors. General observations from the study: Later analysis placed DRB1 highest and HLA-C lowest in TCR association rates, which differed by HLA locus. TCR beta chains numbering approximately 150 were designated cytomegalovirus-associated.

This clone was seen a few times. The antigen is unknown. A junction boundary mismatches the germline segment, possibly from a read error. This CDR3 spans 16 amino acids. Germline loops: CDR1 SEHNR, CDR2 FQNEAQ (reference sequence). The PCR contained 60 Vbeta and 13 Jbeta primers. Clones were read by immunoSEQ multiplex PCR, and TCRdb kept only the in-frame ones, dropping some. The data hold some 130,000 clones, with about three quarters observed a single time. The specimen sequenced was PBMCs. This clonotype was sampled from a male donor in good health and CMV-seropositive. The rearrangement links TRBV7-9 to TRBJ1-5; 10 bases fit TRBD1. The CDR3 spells CSSSSGQGPSNQPQHF. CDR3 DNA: TGTTCCAGCAGCTCGGGACAGGGGCCTAGCAATCAGCCCCAGCATTTT.